Many counts were recorded for the clone carrying this T cell receptor beta chain. This sample is drawn from a study of spatial heterogeneity in lung cancer. Time point here: sample taken at primary tumor resection. The germline V gene has CDR1 SGHRS and CDR2 YFSETQ. J was trimmed by 5 bases and V by 4 bases; bases with no gene match: 6. This CDR3 contains 13 residues. MiXCR, run by TCRdb on the 5' RACE reads, gives a single entry per CDR3 protein. The data hold about 48,000 distinct CDR3 sequences, with approximately 5.3% observed a single time. The rearrangement links TRBV5-1 to TRBJ2-7, with 7 bases aligning to TRBD1. This specimen was PBMCs, taken at surgery. This receptor was taken from a male donor with early-stage non-small cell lung cancer. CDR3 residues: CASSVDRADEQYF. The CDR3 DNA sequence: TGCGCCAGCAGCGTCGACAGGGCGGACGAGCAGTACTTC.